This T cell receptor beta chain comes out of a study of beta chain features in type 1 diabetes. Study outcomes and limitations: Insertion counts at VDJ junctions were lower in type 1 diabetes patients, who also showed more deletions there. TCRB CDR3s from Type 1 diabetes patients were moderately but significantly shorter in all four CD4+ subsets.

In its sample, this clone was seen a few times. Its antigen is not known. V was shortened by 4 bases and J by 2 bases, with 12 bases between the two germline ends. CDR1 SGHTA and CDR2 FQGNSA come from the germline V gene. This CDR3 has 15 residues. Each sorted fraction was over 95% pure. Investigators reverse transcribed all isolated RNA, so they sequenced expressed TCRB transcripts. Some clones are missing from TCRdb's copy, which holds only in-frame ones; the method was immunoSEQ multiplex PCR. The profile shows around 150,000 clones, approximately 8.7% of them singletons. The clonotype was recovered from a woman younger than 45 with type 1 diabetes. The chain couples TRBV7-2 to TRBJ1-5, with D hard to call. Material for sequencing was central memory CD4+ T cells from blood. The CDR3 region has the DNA TGTGCCAGCAGCTCTTTTATCGGGGGCAATCAGCCCCAGCATTTT. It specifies CASSSFIGGNQPQHF.